The entry below gives a single T cell receptor beta chain sequence along with its context. Its antigen target is currently unknown. No base-level quality is on record; no much larger clone is a single base apart. This record comes from a study of blood T cell repertoires in COVID-19 (dated by TCRdb to the early 2020s). Regarding the research as a whole: The collaborator samples originated in the United States, Italy and Spain and spanned the acute and convalescent phases of COVID-19. Where available, HLA class I and class II types were taken from metadata supplied by the sample provider and were not determined by assay-based typing. The repertoires were made available in a free public database intended to serve as a resource for research on the immune response to SARS-CoV-2. The material from the prospective study consisted of cDNA or gDNA derived from T cells, B-cell-depleted T cells, or PBMCs. The samples were drawn from the first 160 participants of the ongoing ImmuneRACE study and from 1,254 subjects provided by 6 global collaborators. The sample metadata nearly always contained a de-identified subject ID, COVID-19 status, age in years and sex. The dataset comprised deeply sampled blood TCRbeta repertoires from subjects exposed to, actively infected with, or recovered from COVID-19.

Whole blood was collected in K2EDTA tubes by collaborating institutions according to the institutions' own protocols. Collaborator samples were shipped for TCRbeta analysis as frozen whole blood, isolated PBMCs, or DNA extracted from either sample type. TCRbeta CDR3 regions were amplified from genomic DNA by means of the immunoSEQ Assay, a bias-controlled multiplex PCR. Under the source paper's analysis protocol: Within the assay, amplification of reference gene primers was used to estimate how many nucleated cells each sample contained. Sequence reads were collapsed and filtered to measure the absolute abundance of every unique TCRbeta CDR3 rearrangement. For each sample, productive Simpson clonality was calculated as the square root of Simpson's diversity index across productive rearrangements. In its TCRdb copy, this immuneACCESS table keeps in-frame sequences only and misses some clones. Where compared with another copy, unresolved V genes explain less than half of these, and the others have no known cause. V and J calls and clone size come straight from that table; D and trimming were deduced from the DNA. For this sample there are about 34,000 clones; around 90% appear just once. The ten top clones hold 11% to 15% of the sample.

CDR1 and CDR2, looked up from the germline V gene, are KGHSH and LQKENI. V is trimmed back by 3 bases and J by 5 bases, and the junction contains 15 bases that no gene match accounts for. Taken from cysteine to phenylalanine, the CDR3 has 18 residues. Here the CDR3 DNA is all that survives: 54 bases in frame from base 1. Results the study describes overall, beyond this receptor: The amount of clinical and demographic metadata varied by source and participant and was provided uncurated.

This sequence originates from a man aged 60 to 75 with active COVID-19. The sequenced sample consisted of peripheral blood. This chain joins TRBV18 to TRBJ2-7; 11 middle bases align to TRBD2. This receptor carries the CDR3 CASSPAGLAGGKTDEQYF. The DNA reads TGTGCCAGCTCACCCGCCGGTCTAGCGGGAGGTAAAACGGACGAGCAGTACTTC.